This TCR beta chain comes out of a study of neurological immune-mediated disorders. One entry per CDR3 protein, called by TCRdb with MiXCR from the 5' RACE reads. The data contain 30,000 or so distinct CDR3 sequences, more than 10% of them singletons. V was pared by 0 bases and J by 4 bases, with 5 bases of the junction left unmatched. The CDR3 contains 15 residues. CDR1 and CDR2 (germline): MNHEY, SVGEGT. This clonotype was observed at least ten times. The chain couples TRBV6-2 or TRBV6-3 to TRBJ1-2; 7 bases agree with TRBD1. This sequence was found in a man aged 55 to 70 in good health. Input material: PBMCs. The CDR3, as DNA: TGTGCCAGCAGTTACTCGGCGGGACAGCCCTATGGCTACACCTTC. It yields the protein CASSYSAGQPYGYTF.